This TCR beta chain emerged from a study of identical twins. This CDR3 comprises 15 residues. Trimming took off 5 bases at V and 0 bases at J, with 11 bases between the two ends. Germline V gives CDR1 MDHEN, CDR2 SYDVKM. Remarks on this clonotype: Its target is not known.

One entry per CDR3 protein, called by TCRdb with MiXCR from the 5' RACE reads. The profile covers 690,000 or so distinct CDR3 sequences, with over 8.5% appearing a single time and 0.98% taken by the ten largest. Study observations and caveats: Abundant beta clonotypes from cord blood had fewer insertions, unlike memory repertoires, which showed none.

The same specimen was also included in a second study, on yellow fever vaccine responses in identical twins.

Sequencing input: PBMCs. This chain joins TRBV28 and TRBJ1-5; D perhaps matches TRBD1 (5 bases). This TCR was recovered from a woman under 30 in good health. The chain's CDR3 is CASSNRQFSNQPQHF. Written as DNA, the CDR3 is TGTGCCAGCAGTAACCGACAGTTTAGCAATCAGCCCCAGCATTTT.